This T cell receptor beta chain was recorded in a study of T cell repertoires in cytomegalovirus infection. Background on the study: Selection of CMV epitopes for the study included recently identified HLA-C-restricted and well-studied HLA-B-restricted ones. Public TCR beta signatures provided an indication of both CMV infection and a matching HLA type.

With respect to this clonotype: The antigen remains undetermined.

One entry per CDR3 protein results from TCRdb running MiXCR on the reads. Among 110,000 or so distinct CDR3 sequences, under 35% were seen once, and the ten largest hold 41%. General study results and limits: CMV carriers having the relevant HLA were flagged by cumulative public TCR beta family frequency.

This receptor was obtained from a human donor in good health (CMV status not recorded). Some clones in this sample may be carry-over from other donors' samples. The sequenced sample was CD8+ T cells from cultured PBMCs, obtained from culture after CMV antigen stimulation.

Written as DNA, the CDR3 is TGTGCCAGCAGTGAAGAGAGACAGAGTACCAGCACAGATACGCAGTATTTT. Protein sequence: CASSEERQSTSTDTQYF. The V call is TRBV2, the J call TRBJ2-3; D might be TRBD1 (5 bases). Germline V lookup: CDR1 SNHLY, CDR2 FYNNEI. CDR3 length equals 17 residues. Trimming removed 1 base from V and 0 bases from J, with 14 bases in between.